This T cell receptor beta chain was sequenced for a study of T cell repertoires in cytomegalovirus infection. This clonotype was recorded at least ten times. Its cognate antigen is unknown. Study-wide results and limits: Cumulative frequency of public TCR beta families picked out carriers of CMV plus the relevant HLA.

TCRdb called the reads again in MiXCR, with one record for every CDR3 protein. The sample has roughly 500,000 distinct CDR3 sequences, around 35% seen once. V was shortened by 2 bases and J by 0 bases, with 7 bases between the two germline ends. CDR1 is SGHVS and CDR2 is FQNEAQ in the germline V gene. The CDR3 is 14 residues long. The receptor comes from a human donor in good health (CMV status not recorded). Some clones in this sample may be carry-over from other donors' samples. The rearrangement links TRBV7-8 to TRBJ1-2, with no clear D. Specimen: cultured PBMCs, collected from culture after CMV antigen stimulation. The CDR3 nucleotides read TGTGCCAGCAGCTTACAGAGTCCTAACTATGGCTACACCTTC. It specifies CASSLQSPNYGYTF.